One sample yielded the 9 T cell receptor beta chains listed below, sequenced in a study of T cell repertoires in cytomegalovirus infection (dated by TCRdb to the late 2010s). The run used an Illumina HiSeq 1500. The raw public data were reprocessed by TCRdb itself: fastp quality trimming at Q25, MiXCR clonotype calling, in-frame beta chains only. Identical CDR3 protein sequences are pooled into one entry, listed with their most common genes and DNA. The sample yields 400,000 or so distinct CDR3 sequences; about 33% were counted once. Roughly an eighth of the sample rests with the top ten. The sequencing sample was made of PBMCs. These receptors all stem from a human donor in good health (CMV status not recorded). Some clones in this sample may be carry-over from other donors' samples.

The DNA for the CDR3 is TGTGCCAGCAGTTATAGTCCGACAGGGAATACTTATAACTACGAGCAGTACTTC. Translated: CASSYSPTGNTYNYEQYF. The rearrangement uses TRBV6-2 or TRBV6-3 and TRBJ2-7; 7 bases map to TRBD1. The CDR3 runs 18 residues. Germline loops: CDR1 MNHEY, CDR2 SVGEGT. The trim removed 3 bases at V and 3 bases at J, leaving 17 bases unmatched.

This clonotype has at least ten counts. CDR3 DNA: TGTGCCAGCAGCTTAGATCGACAGTACAATGAGCAGTTCTTC. Protein: CASSLDRQYNEQFF. The V call is TRBV7-8, the J call TRBJ2-1; tentative D call: TRBD1 (5 bases). The CDR3 length is 14 residues. Germline lookup yields CDR1 SGHVS and CDR2 FQNEAQ. Trimming stripped 1 base from V and 4 bases from J, with 8 bases between.

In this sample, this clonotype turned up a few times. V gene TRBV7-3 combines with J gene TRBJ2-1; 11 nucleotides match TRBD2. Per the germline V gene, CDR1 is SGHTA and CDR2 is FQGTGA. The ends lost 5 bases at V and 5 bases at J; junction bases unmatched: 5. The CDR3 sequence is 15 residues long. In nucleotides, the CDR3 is TGTGCCAGCAGCCTCTCTAGCGGGGGGCACAATGAGCAGTTCTTC. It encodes CASSLSSGGHNEQFF. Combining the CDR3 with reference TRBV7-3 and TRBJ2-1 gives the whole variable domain GAGVSQTPSNKVTEKGKYVELRCDPISGHTALYWYRQSLGQGPEFLIYFQGTGAADDSGLPNDRFFAVRPEGSVSTLKIQRTERGDSAVYLCASSLSSGGHNEQFFGPGTRLTVL.

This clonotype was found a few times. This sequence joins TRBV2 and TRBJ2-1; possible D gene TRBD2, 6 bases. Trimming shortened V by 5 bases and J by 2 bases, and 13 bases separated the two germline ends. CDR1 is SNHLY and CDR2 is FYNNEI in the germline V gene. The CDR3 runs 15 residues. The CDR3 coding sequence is TGTGCCAGCAGTTCACCGGGAGCCACCTACAATGAGCAGTTCTTC. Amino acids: CASSSPGATYNEQFF.

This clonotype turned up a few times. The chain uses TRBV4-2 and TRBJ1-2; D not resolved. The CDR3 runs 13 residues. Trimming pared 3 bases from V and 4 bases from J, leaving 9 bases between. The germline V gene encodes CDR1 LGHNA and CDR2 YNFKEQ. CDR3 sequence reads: CASSHSPTYGYTF. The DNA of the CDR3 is TGTGCCAGCAGCCATTCCCCCACCTATGGCTACACCTTC.

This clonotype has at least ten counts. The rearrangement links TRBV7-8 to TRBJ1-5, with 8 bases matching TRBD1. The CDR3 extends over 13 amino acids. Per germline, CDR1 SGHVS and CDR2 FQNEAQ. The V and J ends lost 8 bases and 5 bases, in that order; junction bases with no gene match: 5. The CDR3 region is CASGTGGDQPQHF. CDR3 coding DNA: TGTGCCAGCGGAACAGGGGGAGATCAGCCCCAGCATTTT.

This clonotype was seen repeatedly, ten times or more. This CDR3 is CASSLVGPTNTEAFF. CDR3 in DNA: TGTGCCAGCAGCTTAGTGGGACCCACCAACACTGAAGCTTTCTTT. The V gene is TRBV7-2, the J gene TRBJ1-1; D might be TRBD1 (5 bases). The V gene's germline CDR1 is SGHTA and CDR2 FQGNSA. V was pared by 1 base and J by 2 bases, with 11 bases between. This CDR3 spans 15 amino acids.

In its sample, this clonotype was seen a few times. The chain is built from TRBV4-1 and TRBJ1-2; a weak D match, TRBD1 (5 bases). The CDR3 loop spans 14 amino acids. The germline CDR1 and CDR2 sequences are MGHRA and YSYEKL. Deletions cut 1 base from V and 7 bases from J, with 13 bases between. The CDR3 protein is CASSQGGGRSGYTF. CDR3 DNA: TGCGCCAGCAGCCAAGGGGGGGGACGTTCTGGCTACACCTTC.

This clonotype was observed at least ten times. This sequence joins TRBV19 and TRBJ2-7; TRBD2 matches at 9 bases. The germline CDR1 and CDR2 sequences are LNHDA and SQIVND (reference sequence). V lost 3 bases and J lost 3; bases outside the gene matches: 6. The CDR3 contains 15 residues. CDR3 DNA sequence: TGTGCCAGTAGTATCTCTAGCGGGGTCGTCTACGAGCAGTACTTC. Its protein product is CASSISSGVVYEQYF.